The T cell receptor beta chain described here comes from a study of cytomegalovirus exposure and HLA in healthy donors. Study background: Assignment to the Caucasian-associated ancestry cluster applied to roughly 80% of the roughly 420 genotyped donors. Broader study findings: The study designated 150 or so TCR beta chains cytomegalovirus-associated.

Primers for the PCR totalled 60 Vbeta and 13 Jbeta. Clones were read by immunoSEQ multiplex PCR, and TCRdb kept only the in-frame ones, dropping some. The sample carries 120,000 to 150,000 clones, roughly 66% recorded once. The V and J ends lost 0 bases and 4 bases respectively, with 13 bases between them. The CDR3 totals 15 residues. The germline V gene encodes CDR1 SGHRS and CDR2 YFSETQ. This clone was observed a handful of times. Antigen unknown. This receptor was identified in a woman aged 55-69 years in good health and CMV-seronegative. Material: PBMCs. The rearrangement joins TRBV5-1 to TRBJ1-1; D not resolved. CDR3 loop: CASSLGFDRGTEAFF. The CDR3 nucleotides are TGCGCCAGCAGCTTGGGGTTTGACCGGGGCACTGAAGCTTTCTTT.